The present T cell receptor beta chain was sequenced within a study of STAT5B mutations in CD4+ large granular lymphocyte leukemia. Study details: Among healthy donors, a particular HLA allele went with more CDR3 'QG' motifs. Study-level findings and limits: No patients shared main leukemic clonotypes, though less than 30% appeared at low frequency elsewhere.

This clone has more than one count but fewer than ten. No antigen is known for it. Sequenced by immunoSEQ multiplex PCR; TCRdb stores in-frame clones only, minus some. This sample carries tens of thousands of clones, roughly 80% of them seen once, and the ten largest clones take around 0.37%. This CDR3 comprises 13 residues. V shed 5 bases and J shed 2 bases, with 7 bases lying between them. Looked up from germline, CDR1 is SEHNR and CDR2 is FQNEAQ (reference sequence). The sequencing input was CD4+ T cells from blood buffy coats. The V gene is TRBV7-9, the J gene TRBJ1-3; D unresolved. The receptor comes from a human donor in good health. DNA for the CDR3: TGTGCCAGCAGCCTAGAGACTGGAAACACCATATATTTT. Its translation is CASSLETGNTIYF.